The 2 T cell receptor beta chains below come from one sample, sequenced in a study of molecular identifiers for immune sequencing clone quantification. TCRdb re-derived calls from the PCR reads in MiXCR, one entry per CDR3 protein. Here the sample spans tens of thousands of distinct CDR3 sequences, roughly 25% being singletons. The sample taken for sequencing was naive CD8+ T cells from blood, with Jurkat cell RNA spiked in. Subset indicated: FACS-sorted CD8+CD4-CCR7+CD45RA+ naive T cells. Receptor source: a human donor in good health. Some libraries in this study had Jurkat cell RNA spiked in.

V is TRBV13 and J is TRBJ1-3; 8 nucleotides agree with TRBD1. The germline V gene encodes CDR1 PRHDT and CDR2 FYEKMQ (reference sequence). The CDR3 consists of 17 residues. With V trimmed by 0 bases and J by 0 bases, 4 bases remained unmatched. CDR3 region: CASSLGRGPSSGNTIYF. CDR3 nucleotide sequence: TGTGCCAGCAGCTTAGGCAGGGGGCCCAGCTCTGGAAACACCATATATTTT.

This clonotype was recorded a few times. Possible read error: a much larger clone is one base away. This likely comes from a read error, as the CDR3 has no conserved phenylalanine or tryptophan at its end. The V call is TRBV4-3, the J call TRBJ1-5; TRBD1 is a possible D gene (5 bases). Per the germline V gene, CDR1 is LGHNA and CDR2 is YSLEER. V dropped 2 bases and J dropped 0 bases, with 8 bases sitting between them. This CDR3 comprises 15 residues. DNA for the CDR3: TGCGCCAGCAGCCAATTCAGGGATAGCAATCAGCCCCAGCATATT. The encoded protein is CASSQFRDSNQPQHI.